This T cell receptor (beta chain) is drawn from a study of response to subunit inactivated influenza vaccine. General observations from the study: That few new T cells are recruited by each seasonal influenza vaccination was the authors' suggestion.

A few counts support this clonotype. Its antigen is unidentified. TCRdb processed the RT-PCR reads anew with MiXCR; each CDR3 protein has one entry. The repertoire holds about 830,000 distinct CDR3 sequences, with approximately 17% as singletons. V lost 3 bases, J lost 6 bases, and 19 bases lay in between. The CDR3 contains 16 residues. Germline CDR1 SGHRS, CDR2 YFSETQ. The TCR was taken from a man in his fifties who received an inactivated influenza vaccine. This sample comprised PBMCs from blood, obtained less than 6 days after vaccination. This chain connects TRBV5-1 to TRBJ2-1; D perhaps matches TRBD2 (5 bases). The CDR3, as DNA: TGCGCCAGCAGCTCCGAAACTAGGTCTAGTCGCAATGAGCAGTTCTTC. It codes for CASSSETRSSRNEQFF.